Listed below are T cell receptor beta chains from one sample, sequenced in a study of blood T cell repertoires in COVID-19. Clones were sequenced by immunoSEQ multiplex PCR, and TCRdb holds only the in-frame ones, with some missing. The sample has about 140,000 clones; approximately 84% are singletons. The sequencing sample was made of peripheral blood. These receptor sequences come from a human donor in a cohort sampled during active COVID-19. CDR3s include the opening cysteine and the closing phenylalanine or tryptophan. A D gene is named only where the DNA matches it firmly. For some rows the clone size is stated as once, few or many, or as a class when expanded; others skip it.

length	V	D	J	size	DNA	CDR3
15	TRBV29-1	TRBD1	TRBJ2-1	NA	TGCAGCGTTGAAGATCCCAGGGGGCCCTACAATGAGCAGTTCTTC	CSVEDPRGPYNEQFF
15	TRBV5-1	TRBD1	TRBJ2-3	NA	TGCGCCAGCAGCGGGACAGGGCACGGCACAGATACGCAGTATTTT	CASSGTGHGTDTQYF
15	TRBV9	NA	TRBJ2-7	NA	TGTGCCAGCAGCCCCCAGGTTGGCAGGGACTACGAGCAGTACTTC	CASSPQVGRDYEQYF
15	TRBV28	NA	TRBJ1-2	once	TGTGCCAGCAGTCCTCCGATGTGGGGCAACTATGGCTACACCTTC	CASSPPMWGNYGYTF
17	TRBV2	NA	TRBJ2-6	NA	TGTGCCAGCAGTGAACGGGGATTACTCTCTGGGGCCAACGTCCTGACTTTC	CASSERGLLSGANVLTF
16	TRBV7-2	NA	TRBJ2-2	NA	TGTGCCAGCAGCTTAGCCAACCCAAAAGCCACCGGGGAGCTGTTTTTT	CASSLANPKATGELFF
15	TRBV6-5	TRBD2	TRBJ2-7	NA	TGTGCCAGCAGGAAACTAGCGGTGAACTCCTACGAGCAGTACTTC	CASRKLAVNSYEQYF
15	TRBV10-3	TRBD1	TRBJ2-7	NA	TGTGCCATCAGTATCCGGGACAGGGGAATCTACGAGCAGTACTTC	CAISIRDRGIYEQYF
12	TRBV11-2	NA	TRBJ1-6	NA	TGTGCCAGCAGCCTCCCGCCCGCGCCCCTCCACTTT	CASSLPPAPLHF
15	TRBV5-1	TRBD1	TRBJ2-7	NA	TGCGCCAGCAGCCCTTCGGGGACAGGGCCCTACGAGCAGTACTTC	CASSPSGTGPYEQYF
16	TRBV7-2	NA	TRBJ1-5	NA	TGTGCCAGCAGCTTAATGCGAGGGCTCCCAAATCAGCCCCAGCATTTT	CASSLMRGLPNQPQHF
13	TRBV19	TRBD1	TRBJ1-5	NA	TGTGCCAGCAGGGACAGGGGCAATCAGCCCCAGCATTTT	CASRDRGNQPQHF
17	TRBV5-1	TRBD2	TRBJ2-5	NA	TGCGCCAGCAGCTTGCCCCTAGCGGGGGGGAGCCAAGAGACCCAGTACTTC	CASSLPLAGGSQETQYF
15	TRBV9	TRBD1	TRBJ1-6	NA	TGTGCCAGCAGCGTAGATCCAGGGGGAAGTTCACCCCTCCACTTT	CASSVDPGGSSPLHF
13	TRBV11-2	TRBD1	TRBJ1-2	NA	TGTGCCAGCAGCCCCAGGGGGCGAGAGGGCTACACCTTC	CASSPRGREGYTF
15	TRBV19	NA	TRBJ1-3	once	TGTGCCAGTCTACAAAACAGGGAGTCTGGAAACACCATATATTTT	CASLQNRESGNTIYF
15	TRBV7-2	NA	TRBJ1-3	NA	TGTGCCAGCAGCTTAGAGACAGCCTCTGGAAACACCATATATTTT	CASSLETASGNTIYF
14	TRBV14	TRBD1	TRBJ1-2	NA	TGTGCCAGCAGCCTGGTACAGGGGGCCGGTGGCTACACCTTC	CASSLVQGAGGYTF
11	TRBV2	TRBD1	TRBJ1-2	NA	TGTGCCAGCAGTAGACAGGGTGGCTACACCTTC	CASSRQGGYTF
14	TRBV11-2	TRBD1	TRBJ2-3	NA	TGTGCCAGCAGCCAGGACAGGGTCACAGATACGCAGTATTTT	CASSQDRVTDTQYF
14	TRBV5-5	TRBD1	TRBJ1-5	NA	TGTGCCAGCAGCGGGACAGGGGGTAATCAGCCCCAGCATTTT	CASSGTGGNQPQHF
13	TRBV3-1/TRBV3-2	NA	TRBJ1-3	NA	TGTGCCAGCAGCCCGGGACACGGAAACACCATATATTTT	CASSPGHGNTIYF
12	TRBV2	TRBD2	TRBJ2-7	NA	TGTGTCAGCGGGAGGGGTCCATACGAGCAGTACTTC	CVSGRGPYEQYF
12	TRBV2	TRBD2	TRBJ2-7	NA	TGTGCCAGCCGGGAGGGGACCTACGAGCAGTACTTC	CASREGTYEQYF
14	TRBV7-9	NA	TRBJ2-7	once	TGTGCCAGCAGCCAAACAGGGTTCTCCTACGAGCAGTACTTC	CASSQTGFSYEQYF
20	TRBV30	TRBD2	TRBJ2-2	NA	TGTGCCCGCTGGAAAGGGGTGGAGCGGGGGGCCATCGCGAACACCGGGGAGCTGTTTTTT	CARWKGVERGAIANTGELFF
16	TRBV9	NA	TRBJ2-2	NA	TGTGCCAGCAGCCCGACACCACTCATAAACACCGGGGAGCTGTTTTTT	CASSPTPLINTGELFF
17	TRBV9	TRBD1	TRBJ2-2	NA	TGTGCCAGCAGCAACCTTTTCGACAGGGTTAGGACCGGGGAGCTGTTTTTT	CASSNLFDRVRTGELFF
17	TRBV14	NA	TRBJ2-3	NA	TGTGCCAGCAGCCAAGGCGGGGAGATTACTAGCACAGATACGCAGTATTTT	CASSQGGEITSTDTQYF
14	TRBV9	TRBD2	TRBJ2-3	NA	TGTGCCAGCAGCCCTGGGACTAGCGGGGGAGATAGGTATTTT	CASSPGTSGGDRYF
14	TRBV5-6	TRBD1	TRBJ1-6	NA	TGTGCCAGCAGCTTCAGGGACAGCAATTCACCCCTCCACTTT	CASSFRDSNSPLHF
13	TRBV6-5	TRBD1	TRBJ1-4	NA	TGTGCCAGCCGGGACAGGCGTGATGAAAAACTGTTTTTT	CASRDRRDEKLFF
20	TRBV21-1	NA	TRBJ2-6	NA	TGTGCCAGCAGCAAAGGGGGAGACCGAATTCACTTCTCTGGGGCCAACGTCCTGACTTTC	CASSKGGDRIHFSGANVLTF
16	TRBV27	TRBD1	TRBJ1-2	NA	TGTGCCAGCAGTGGGGGAAAGGGGGCGGATAGATACAGCTACACTTTC	CASSGGKGADRYSYTF
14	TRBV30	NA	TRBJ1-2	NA	TGTGCCTGGAGTGCCAGGGTACTTGACTGTGGCTACACCTTC	CAWSARVLDCGYTF
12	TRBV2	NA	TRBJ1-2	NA	TGTGCCAGCAGCCGGTTTTCCTATGGCTACACCTTC	CASSRFSYGYTF
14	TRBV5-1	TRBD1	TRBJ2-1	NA	TGCGCCAGTTGGGCAGGACAGGGTAAGAATGAGCAGTTCTTC	CASWAGQGKNEQFF
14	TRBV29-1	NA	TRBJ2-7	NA	TGCAGCGTCGGGCGCAGGGGCGCATCTGACGAGCAGTACTTC	CSVGRRGASDEQYF
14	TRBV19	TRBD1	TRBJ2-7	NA	TGTGCCAGTAGTAGGACAGGGGTTGATTACGAGCAGTACTTC	CASSRTGVDYEQYF
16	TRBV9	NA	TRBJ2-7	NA	TGTGCCAGCAGCGTAGCAAGGGACTCCGTTTTTGGCGAGCAGTACTTC	CASSVARDSVFGEQYF
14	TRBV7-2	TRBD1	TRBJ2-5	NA	TGTGCCAGCAGCCCGACAGGGGTCGGCGAGACCCAGTACTTC	CASSPTGVGETQYF
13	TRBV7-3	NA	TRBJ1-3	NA	TGTGCCAGCAGCGTGCAGGGAGGAAACACCATATATTTT	CASSVQGGNTIYF
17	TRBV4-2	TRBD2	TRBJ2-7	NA	TGTGCCAGCAGCCTACAGGCTAGCGGGGGGACCGAATACGAGCAGTACTTC	CASSLQASGGTEYEQYF
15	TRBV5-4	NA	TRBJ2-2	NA	TGTGCCAGCAGCCCCGGGGGGCCCGACACCGGGGAGCTGTTTTTT	CASSPGGPDTGELFF
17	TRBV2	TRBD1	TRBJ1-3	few	TGTGCCAGCAGTGTACTCCGGGACAGGGGTTCTGGAAACACCATATATTTT	CASSVLRDRGSGNTIYF
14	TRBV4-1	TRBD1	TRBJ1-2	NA	TGCGCCAGCAGCCAAGACGGACAGGACTATGGCTACACCTTC	CASSQDGQDYGYTF
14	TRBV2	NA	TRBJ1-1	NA	TGTGCCAGCCCACGAAGAAACATGAACACTGAAGCTTTCTTT	CASPRRNMNTEAFF
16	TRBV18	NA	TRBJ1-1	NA	TGTGCCAGCTCACAGAGCCCCCCGGGGGTGGGGACTGAAGCTTTCTTT	CASSQSPPGVGTEAFF
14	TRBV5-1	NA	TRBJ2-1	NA	TGCGCCAGCAGCGCTGCGGGGGCCCATAATGAGCAGTTCTTC	CASSAAGAHNEQFF
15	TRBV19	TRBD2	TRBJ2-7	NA	TGTGCCAGTAGTATAGGGAGTAGCGGGGCCTACGAGCAGTACTTC	CASSIGSSGAYEQYF
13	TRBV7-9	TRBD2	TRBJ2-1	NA	TGTGCCAGCAGCTTGGTTAGCGGGGCGGAGCAGTTCTTC	CASSLVSGAEQFF